A selection of T cell receptor beta chains follows, all from one sample in a study of blood T cell repertoires in COVID-19. Profiled with immunoSEQ multiplex PCR; TCRdb holds only in-frame clones, not every one. The sample holds about 16,000 clones, roughly 88% seen once. Sequencing was done on a sample of peripheral blood. These receptors were collected from a human donor in a cohort sampled during active COVID-19. Both conserved end residues are part of each CDR3. The order of the fields is D gene, V gene, clone size, J gene, CDR3 DNA, CDR3 protein. The D gene is left open where the match is weak. A row's size may be missing; if present it is once, few, many or a size class.

d_gene: TRBD1; v_gene: TRBV4-1; abundance: -; j_gene: TRBJ1-5; CDR3nt: TGCGCCAGCAGCCAAGGACAGGGATTAAATCAGCCCCAGCATTTT; CDR3aa: CASSQGQGLNQPQHF
d_gene: -; v_gene: TRBV7-9; abundance: once; j_gene: TRBJ2-7; CDR3nt: TGTGCCAGCAGCTTTCAGGGATCCCCGGGCTACGAGCAGTACTTC; CDR3aa: CASSFQGSPGYEQYF
d_gene: TRBD1; v_gene: TRBV28; abundance: -; j_gene: TRBJ1-2; CDR3nt: TGTGCCAGCAGTTCCCTCGACAGGGGGATCGGGGGCTATGGCTACACCTTC; CDR3aa: CASSSLDRGIGGYGYTF
d_gene: TRBD1; v_gene: TRBV7-2; abundance: -; j_gene: TRBJ1-5; CDR3nt: TGTGCCAGCAGCAAGGACAGGGGCGGTCAGCCCCAGCATTTT; CDR3aa: CASSKDRGGQPQHF
d_gene: -; v_gene: TRBV5-4; abundance: -; j_gene: TRBJ2-5; CDR3nt: TGTGCCAGCAGCGGGGGGGGACACCGCCAAGAGACCCAGTACTTC; CDR3aa: CASSGGGHRQETQYF
d_gene: TRBD1; v_gene: TRBV5-6; abundance: -; j_gene: TRBJ1-1; CDR3nt: TGTGCCAGCAGCCGGCCAACAGGGGGAACTGAAGCTTTCTTT; CDR3aa: CASSRPTGGTEAFF
d_gene: -; v_gene: TRBV9; abundance: once; j_gene: TRBJ2-7; CDR3nt: TGTGCCAGCAGCGTAGCCCCGGGACTGGTAGACGAGCAGTACTTC; CDR3aa: CASSVAPGLVDEQYF
d_gene: -; v_gene: TRBV7-7; abundance: -; j_gene: TRBJ2-2; CDR3nt: TGTGCTAGCAGCTTAGATGCAAAGCGAACCGGGGAGCTGTTTTTT; CDR3aa: CASSLDAKRTGELFF
d_gene: TRBD1; v_gene: TRBV18; abundance: once; j_gene: TRBJ2-1; CDR3nt: TGTGCCAGCTCACCACCTCCAGGGGGCTTGAATGAGCAGTTCTTC; CDR3aa: CASSPPPGGLNEQFF
d_gene: TRBD2; v_gene: TRBV29-1; abundance: -; j_gene: TRBJ2-1; CDR3nt: TGCAGCGCTCCTACTAGCGGGAGCTCCTACAATGAGCAGTTCTTC; CDR3aa: CSAPTSGSSYNEQFF
d_gene: -; v_gene: TRBV5-1; abundance: -; j_gene: TRBJ1-1; CDR3nt: TGCGCCAGCAGCTTGGGGCAGGGGTTTACTGAAGCTTTCTTT; CDR3aa: CASSLGQGFTEAFF
d_gene: TRBD1; v_gene: TRBV3-1/TRBV3-2; abundance: -; j_gene: TRBJ2-7; CDR3nt: TGTGCCAGCAGCCAAGGGTCGCGACAGGGGCGTGAGCAGTACTTC; CDR3aa: CASSQGSRQGREQYF
d_gene: -; v_gene: TRBV18; abundance: -; j_gene: TRBJ2-4; CDR3nt: TGTGCCAGCTCACCAAGCTCCGCGGAAAACATTCAGTACTTC; CDR3aa: CASSPSSAENIQYF
d_gene: TRBD1; v_gene: TRBV6-6; abundance: -; j_gene: TRBJ1-6; CDR3nt: TGTGCCAGCAGTCAAGGGGGCCGGACCTATAATTCACCCCTCCACTTT; CDR3aa: CASSQGGRTYNSPLHF
d_gene: -; v_gene: TRBV5-1; abundance: -; j_gene: TRBJ2-5; CDR3nt: TGCGCCAGCAGCTTGGGTGGGCCTGCCGTCTCAGAGACCCAGTACTTC; CDR3aa: CASSLGGPAVSETQYF
d_gene: -; v_gene: TRBV5-4; abundance: once; j_gene: TRBJ2-7; CDR3nt: TGTGCCAGCAGCTGGGGGGATTCATACGAGCAGTACTTC; CDR3aa: CASSWGDSYEQYF
d_gene: -; v_gene: TRBV9; abundance: -; j_gene: TRBJ2-5; CDR3nt: TGTGCCAGCAGCCCGCCGGGAACCCAAGAGACCCAGTACTTC; CDR3aa: CASSPPGTQETQYF
d_gene: -; v_gene: TRBV29-1; abundance: -; j_gene: TRBJ2-3; CDR3nt: TGCAGCGTTGTACCCTTCACTAGCACAGATACGCAGTATTTT; CDR3aa: CSVVPFTSTDTQYF
d_gene: TRBD1; v_gene: TRBV19; abundance: -; j_gene: TRBJ1-1; CDR3nt: TGTGCCAGTAACCCGGGACAGGGGAACACTGAAGCTTTCTTT; CDR3aa: CASNPGQGNTEAFF
d_gene: TRBD1; v_gene: TRBV30; abundance: -; j_gene: TRBJ1-5; CDR3nt: TGTGCCTGGAGGGGGACAGGTTCCAATCAGCCCCAGCATTTT; CDR3aa: CAWRGTGSNQPQHF
d_gene: -; v_gene: TRBV4-1; abundance: -; j_gene: TRBJ2-4; CDR3nt: TGCGCCAGCGCTCCTCATGAGGTGATGGCCAAAAACATTCAGTACTTC; CDR3aa: CASAPHEVMAKNIQYF
d_gene: TRBD1; v_gene: TRBV9; abundance: -; j_gene: TRBJ2-5; CDR3nt: TGTGCCAGCAGCAGAGGGACAGGGCGTGGGGAGACCCAGTACTTC; CDR3aa: CASSRGTGRGETQYF
d_gene: -; v_gene: TRBV12-3/TRBV12-4; abundance: -; j_gene: TRBJ2-3; CDR3nt: TGTGCCAGCGGGAGGCGGTCAGATACGCAGTATTTT; CDR3aa: CASGRRSDTQYF
d_gene: -; v_gene: TRBV13; abundance: -; j_gene: TRBJ1-2; CDR3nt: TGTGCCAGCAGCTTCGGCAGGGTCGGTGGCTACACCTTC; CDR3aa: CASSFGRVGGYTF
d_gene: -; v_gene: TRBV2; abundance: -; j_gene: TRBJ2-7; CDR3nt: TGTGCCAGCATTTATGAGGGAACCTACGAGCAGTACTTC; CDR3aa: CASIYEGTYEQYF
d_gene: -; v_gene: TRBV2; abundance: -; j_gene: TRBJ1-2; CDR3nt: TGTGCCAGCAGGGAGGCCGGGACTGGCTACGGCTACACCTTC; CDR3aa: CASREAGTGYGYTF
d_gene: -; v_gene: TRBV5-1; abundance: -; j_gene: TRBJ1-3; CDR3nt: TGCGCCAGCAGCTTGGTGGGGGCCTCTGGAAACACCATATATTTT; CDR3aa: CASSLVGASGNTIYF
d_gene: -; v_gene: TRBV27; abundance: once; j_gene: TRBJ2-7; CDR3nt: TGTGCCAGCAGTTTAAGTCAGGGAGGTAGTCACGAGCAGTACTTC; CDR3aa: CASSLSQGGSHEQYF
d_gene: TRBD2; v_gene: TRBV28; abundance: -; j_gene: TRBJ2-1; CDR3nt: TGTGCCAGCATCCTGACTAGCGGATACAATGAGCAGTTCTTC; CDR3aa: CASILTSGYNEQFF
d_gene: TRBD2; v_gene: TRBV5-4; abundance: -; j_gene: TRBJ2-1; CDR3nt: TGTGCCAGCAGCTTGGGCGGGAGCACCTACAATGAGCAGTTCTTC; CDR3aa: CASSLGGSTYNEQFF
d_gene: TRBD1; v_gene: TRBV27; abundance: -; j_gene: TRBJ2-6; CDR3nt: TGTGCCAGCAGTTTCTCGGGACAGGGGGAGACTTCTGGGGCCAACGTCCTGACTTTC; CDR3aa: CASSFSGQGETSGANVLTF
d_gene: TRBD1; v_gene: TRBV7-9; abundance: -; j_gene: TRBJ2-1; CDR3nt: TGTGCCAGCAGCTTAGCGCCGGGACAGGCCTACAATGAGCAGTTCTTC; CDR3aa: CASSLAPGQAYNEQFF
d_gene: -; v_gene: TRBV27; abundance: -; j_gene: TRBJ1-2; CDR3nt: TGTGCCAGCAGTTTTTGGCAGAACTATGGCTACACCTTC; CDR3aa: CASSFWQNYGYTF
d_gene: -; v_gene: TRBV2; abundance: -; j_gene: TRBJ1-4; CDR3nt: TGTGCCAGTGGACAGCCAGTTAATTTTAATGAAAAACTGTTTTTT; CDR3aa: CASGQPVNFNEKLFF
d_gene: TRBD1; v_gene: TRBV10-2; abundance: -; j_gene: TRBJ2-4; CDR3nt: TGCGCCAGCAGGCCGGGACAGGGGGCCGGAGCCAAAAACATTCAGTACTTC; CDR3aa: CASRPGQGAGAKNIQYF
d_gene: TRBD2; v_gene: TRBV7-6; abundance: -; j_gene: TRBJ2-1; CDR3nt: TGTGCCAGCAGCTTCCCGGGGCAGGGGGGACTAGCGGGAACCTACAATGAGCAGTTCTTC; CDR3aa: CASSFPGQGGLAGTYNEQFF
d_gene: TRBD1; v_gene: TRBV19; abundance: -; j_gene: TRBJ1-4; CDR3nt: TGTGCCAGTTCAGACAGGGTACCAGAAAAACTGTTTTTT; CDR3aa: CASSDRVPEKLFF
d_gene: TRBD2; v_gene: TRBV3-1/TRBV3-2; abundance: -; j_gene: TRBJ2-1; CDR3nt: TGTGCCAGCAGCCTCAGGACTAGCGGAAACAATGAGCAGTTCTTC; CDR3aa: CASSLRTSGNNEQFF
d_gene: -; v_gene: TRBV2; abundance: -; j_gene: TRBJ1-1; CDR3nt: TGTGCCAGCAAGGGGCACAACACTGAAGCTTTCTTT; CDR3aa: CASKGHNTEAFF
d_gene: TRBD1; v_gene: TRBV5-4; abundance: few; j_gene: TRBJ2-7; CDR3nt: TGTGCCAGCAGCCCCGGTAACAGGGGGATCTACGAGCAGTACTTC; CDR3aa: CASSPGNRGIYEQYF
d_gene: TRBD1; v_gene: TRBV28; abundance: -; j_gene: TRBJ2-3; CDR3nt: TGTGCCAGCAGTCCGGCACGGACAGGGGGCGGAGATACGCAGTATTTT; CDR3aa: CASSPARTGGGDTQYF
d_gene: -; v_gene: TRBV6-5; abundance: -; j_gene: TRBJ1-1; CDR3nt: TGTGCCAGCAGTAGGGGTTGGGAAAACACTGAAGCTTTCTTT; CDR3aa: CASSRGWENTEAFF
d_gene: -; v_gene: TRBV6-1; abundance: -; j_gene: TRBJ2-3; CDR3nt: TGTGCCAGCAGTGAGCGGAGGGGTACTAGCACAGATACGCAGTATTTT; CDR3aa: CASSERRGTSTDTQYF
d_gene: TRBD2; v_gene: TRBV5-4; abundance: -; j_gene: TRBJ2-3; CDR3nt: TGTGCCAGCAGCCAGCTACTTATGGGAGGGTCTAGCACAGATACGCAGTATTTT; CDR3aa: CASSQLLMGGSSTDTQYF
d_gene: -; v_gene: TRBV21-1; abundance: -; j_gene: TRBJ2-2; CDR3nt: TGTGCCCAAACTGTGGACAGGGGCGGCGGGGAGCTGTTTTTT; CDR3aa: CAQTVDRGGGELFF
d_gene: TRBD2; v_gene: TRBV9; abundance: -; j_gene: TRBJ2-3; CDR3nt: TGTGCCAGCAGCCCCGGGACTAGCGGGAGTGGTTCAGATACGCAGTATTTT; CDR3aa: CASSPGTSGSGSDTQYF
d_gene: -; v_gene: TRBV5-6; abundance: -; j_gene: TRBJ1-6; CDR3nt: TGTGCCAGCAGCTTTGACAGGAGCACATATAATTCACCCCTCCACTTT; CDR3aa: CASSFDRSTYNSPLHF
d_gene: -; v_gene: TRBV7-2; abundance: -; j_gene: TRBJ2-7; CDR3nt: TGTGCCAGCAGCTTATCAGGGATATACGAGCAGTACTTC; CDR3aa: CASSLSGIYEQYF
d_gene: TRBD1; v_gene: TRBV28; abundance: -; j_gene: TRBJ2-2; CDR3nt: TGTGCCAGCAGTCCGTCCGGGACAGGGAACACCGGGGAGCTGTTTTTT; CDR3aa: CASSPSGTGNTGELFF
d_gene: -; v_gene: TRBV28; abundance: -; j_gene: TRBJ2-2; CDR3nt: TGTGCCAGCAGTTTCGGAGGTCTAGCCGAAACCGGGGAGCTGTTTTTT; CDR3aa: CASSFGGLAETGELFF
d_gene: -; v_gene: TRBV28; abundance: -; j_gene: TRBJ2-3; CDR3nt: TGTGCCAGCAATCTCCAGCGGGCCCCCACAGATACGCAGTATTTT; CDR3aa: CASNLQRAPTDTQYF
d_gene: TRBD1; v_gene: TRBV6-6; abundance: few; j_gene: TRBJ1-1; CDR3nt: TGTGCCAGCACCCTGGACAGGGCCCACGCTGAAGCTTTCTTT; CDR3aa: CASTLDRAHAEAFF
d_gene: -; v_gene: TRBV28; abundance: -; j_gene: TRBJ2-7; CDR3nt: TGTGCCAGCAGTTCCCAGGGTCGAGAGCAGTACTTC; CDR3aa: CASSSQGREQYF
d_gene: -; v_gene: TRBV18; abundance: -; j_gene: TRBJ2-7; CDR3nt: TGTGCCAGCTCACCGGAGGCAAACCAGCGTTACTACGAGCAGTACTTC; CDR3aa: CASSPEANQRYYEQYF
d_gene: -; v_gene: TRBV5-1; abundance: -; j_gene: TRBJ2-1; CDR3nt: TGCGCCAGCAGCTTGACCGGACAGCAGAGCTCCTACAATGAGCAGTTCTTC; CDR3aa: CASSLTGQQSSYNEQFF
d_gene: -; v_gene: TRBV5-4; abundance: -; j_gene: TRBJ2-2; CDR3nt: TGTGCCAGCAGCTTGTCGGGAAAGAACACCGGGGAGCTGTTTTTT; CDR3aa: CASSLSGKNTGELFF
d_gene: TRBD1; v_gene: TRBV5-5; abundance: few; j_gene: TRBJ2-5; CDR3nt: TGTGCCAGCAGCGGGGGGACAGGGGGACAAGAGACCCAGTACTTC; CDR3aa: CASSGGTGGQETQYF